This T cell receptor beta chain was captured by sequencing in a study of cytomegalovirus exposure and HLA in healthy donors. The PCR used 60 Vbeta and 13 Jbeta primers. The data were produced by immunoSEQ multiplex PCR, yet TCRdb's version contains in-frame clones alone and is incomplete. The sample consists of hundreds of thousands of clones, 82% of them appearing once. This CDR3 has 12 residues. Trimming stripped 4 bases from V and 6 bases from J, with 8 bases between. The germline gives CDR1 SGHNT, CDR2 YYREEE (reference sequence). Specimen: PBMCs. The chain carries TRBV5-4 and TRBJ2-1; tentative D call: TRBD1 (7 bases). The TCR sequence derives from a middle-aged man in good health and CMV-seropositive. CDR3 amino acids: CASSQGGNEQFF. DNA for the CDR3: TGTGCCAGCAGCCAGGGGGGCAATGAGCAGTTCTTC.